Many counts were recorded for the clone carrying this TCR beta chain. The source of the sample is a study of T cell repertoires in cytomegalovirus infection. Whole-study context: Indicated by public TCR beta signatures were CMV infection and matching HLA type.

Trimming stripped 2 bases from V and 7 bases from J, with 11 bases between. The CDR3 spans 13 residues. TCRdb re-derived calls from the reads in MiXCR, one entry per CDR3 protein. The sample has about 140,000 distinct CDR3 sequences; 5.5% to 8% are singletons. The chain is built from TRBV12-3 or TRBV12-4 and TRBJ1-2, with unresolved D. The TCR originated in a human donor in good health (CMV status not recorded). Some clones in this sample may be carry-over from other donors' samples. Sequencing used PBMCs. The CDR3 is CASSLRRLPGYTF. DNA for the CDR3: TGTGCCAGCAGTTTAAGGAGGCTTCCTGGCTACACCTTC.